This passage covers 30 T cell receptor beta chains from one sample sequenced in a study of CD8+CD57+ T cells in acquired aplastic anemia. Patients chosen for sequencing had CD8+CD57+ cells that had expanded, as shown by flow cytometry. Template material for TCR beta VDJ and CDR3 profiling consisted of genomic DNA. TCRdb called the reads again in MiXCR, with one record for every CDR3 protein. The data show around 200,000 distinct CDR3 sequences, less than 50% seen once. The specimen sequenced was sorted CD4+, CD8+, or CD8+CD57+ T cells (not recorded which) from PBMCs. These receptors all come from a human donor with aplastic anemia.

The chain links TRBV2 to TRBJ2-1; TRBD2 matches 11 bases. The CDR3 is 15 residues long. With 6 bases clipped from V and 3 bases from J, the junction kept 4 bases outside the gene matches. The germline V gene has CDR1 SNHLY and CDR2 FYNNEI. The CDR3 bases are TGTGCCAGCAGCGGGGGACTAGCGGTCTACAATGAGCAGTTCTTC. Translation gives CASSGGLAVYNEQFF.

This chain uses TRBV20-1 with TRBJ1-3; weak D call: TRBD1 (5 bases). The length of the CDR3 is 14 residues. Per germline, CDR1 DFQATT and CDR2 SNEGSKA (reference sequence). V gave up 0 bases and J gave up 6 bases, with 12 bases separating them. The CDR3 loop reads CSARDGGEINTIYF. In nucleotides, the CDR3 is TGCAGTGCTAGAGATGGGGGTGAGATAAACACCATATATTTT.

In this sample, this clonotype turned up many times. This chain uses TRBV20-1 with TRBJ2-5; 7 bases align to TRBD1. The CDR3 is made up of 13 amino acids. Looked up from germline, CDR1 is DFQATT and CDR2 is SNEGSKA (reference sequence). The V gene end was trimmed by 6 bases and the J gene end by 5 bases; junction bases not matched to a gene: 9. The DNA for the CDR3 is TGCAGTGCCACGGACAGGCCCCGGGAGACCCAGTACTTC. Its protein is CSATDRPRETQYF.

The CDR3 sequence is CATSDNYGYTF. Written as DNA, the CDR3 is TGTGCCACCAGTGATAACTATGGCTACACCTTC. The chain joins TRBV24-1 to TRBJ1-2; the D is unclear. V shed 3 bases and J shed 2 bases, with 0 bases lying between them. Per germline, CDR1 KGHDR and CDR2 SFDVKD. This CDR3 contains 11 residues.

The V call is TRBV5-1, the J call TRBJ1-1, with D perhaps TRBD1 (5 bases). Trimming cost V 3 bases and J 1 base, with 13 bases left between them. CDR3 length: 15 residues. The germline CDR1 and CDR2 sequences are SGHRS and YFSETQ. CDR3 sequence (DNA): TGCGCCAGCAGCTCGGGGGGTATGGGGAACACTGAAGCTTTCTTT. Translation gives CASSSGGMGNTEAFF.

The rearrangement joins TRBV12-3 or TRBV12-4 to TRBJ2-3, with 8 nucleotides matching TRBD1. The tail of the sequence fits TRBJ1-5 better, so the J call may be wrong. The CDR3 is 15 amino acids. In DNA, the CDR3 is TGTGCCAGCAGTCCAGGGGGCGCGAGCACTGATACGCAGCATTTT. As protein: CASSPGGASTDTQHF.

The chain uses TRBV7-3 and TRBJ2-3; maybe TRBD1 (6 bases). From germline, CDR1 is SGHTA and CDR2 FQGTGA. The CDR3 has 15 residues. Trimming took 4 bases from V and 0 from J, leaving 11 bases between them. The CDR3 nucleotides are TGTGCCAGCAGCTCTGGGACAAGTAGCACAGATACGCAGTATTTT. As protein: CASSSGTSSTDTQYF.

This clonotype has a count of ten or more. This chain connects TRBV5-6 to TRBJ1-6; no clear D. The CDR3 consists of 14 residues. V dropped 4 bases and J dropped 13 bases, with 18 bases sitting between them. Germline V gene data show CDR1 as SGHDT and CDR2 as YYEEEE. The CDR3 protein is CASSITGVAAPLHF. The CDR3 DNA is TGTGCCAGCAGCATAACTGGGGTCGCGGCCCCCCTCCACTTT. The variable domain in full, with the rest retrieved from reference TRBV5-6 and TRBJ1-6, is DAGVTQSPTHLIKTRGQQVTLRCSPKSGHDTVSWYQQALGQGPQFIFQYYEEEERQRGNFPDRFSGHQFPNYSSELNVNALLLGDSALYLCASSITGVAAPLHFGNGTRLTVT.

The chain links TRBV2 to TRBJ1-2; D ambiguous. The germline gives CDR1 SNHLY, CDR2 FYNNEI. The CDR3 has 12 amino acids. Between the trimmed V and J ends, which lost 1 base and 3 bases, there was a span of 3 bases. In nucleotides, the CDR3 is TGTGCCAGCAGTGAAGTCCACTATGGCTACACCTTC. It encodes CASSEVHYGYTF.

The chain links TRBV10-2 to TRBJ2-7; 7 positions agree with TRBD2. This CDR3 has 14 residues. Germline V gene lookup returns CDR1 WSHSY and CDR2 SAAADI. Trimming took 2 bases from V and 2 from J; bases not matched to a gene: 3. The chain's CDR3 is CASSEGTTTYEQYF. CDR3 coding DNA: TGCGCCAGCAGTGAGGGGACTACCACCTACGAGCAGTACTTC.

This chain links TRBV15 with TRBJ2-2; D ambiguous. V was pared by 3 bases and J by 5 bases, with 7 bases between. The CDR3 totals 13 residues. From germline, CDR1 is LNHNV and CDR2 YYDKDF (reference sequence). The CDR3 reads CATSRPLTGELFF. In DNA form, the CDR3 reads TGTGCCACCAGCAGGCCCCTGACCGGGGAGCTGTTTTTT.

This chain connects TRBV19 to TRBJ2-7, with 8 bases lining up with TRBD2. Germline V CDR1 and CDR2: LNHDA, SQIVND (reference sequence). This CDR3 spans 16 amino acids. Trimming at V came to 0 bases and at J to 4 bases, leaving 8 bases not matched to a gene. CDR3 sequence reads: CASSIDLITSGYEQYF. CDR3 in DNA: TGTGCCAGTAGTATAGATCTAATAACTAGCGGATACGAGCAGTACTTC. Together with reference TRBV19 and TRBJ2-7, the CDR3 gives the full variable domain: DGGITQSPKYLFRKEGQNVTLSCEQNLNHDAMYWYRQDPGQGLRLIYYSQIVNDFQKGDIAEGYSVSREKKESFPLTVTSAQKNPTAFYLCASSIDLITSGYEQYFGPGTRLTVT.

This clonotype was seen many times. CDR3 amino acids: CASSYEGRGYTF. The CDR3, as DNA: TGTGCCAGCAGTTACGAGGGCCGGGGCTACACCTTC. V and J are TRBV6-5 and TRBJ1-2; D unclear. The CDR3 spans 12 residues. V was shortened by 2 bases and J by 8 bases, with 9 bases between the two germline ends. Germline lookup yields CDR1 MNHEY and CDR2 SVGAGI.

J is TRBJ2-7 and V is TRBV19, with a tentative D call TRBD1 (5 bases). CDR1 LNHDA and CDR2 SQIVND come from the germline V gene (reference sequence). V lost 7 bases, J lost 1 base, and 11 bases lay in between. The CDR3 covers 13 residues. For the CDR3, the DNA is TGTGCCAGTAATGAAGGGGTTTCCTACGAGCAGTACTTC. It encodes CASNEGVSYEQYF.

This chain connects TRBV7-8 to TRBJ2-7; maybe TRBD1 (6 bases). CDR1 is SGHVS, CDR2 FQNEAQ, per germline. CDR3 length equals 15 residues. V was pared by 1 base and J by 4 bases, with 14 bases between. CDR3 sequence reads: CASSLDQGPSYEQYF. The CDR3 DNA sequence: TGTGCCAGCAGCTTAGATCAGGGGCCCTCTTACGAGCAGTACTTC.

Only a few counts were recorded for this clonotype. The rearrangement joins TRBV29-1 to TRBJ1-2; 10 bases match TRBD1. This CDR3 is built from 12 residues. Germline lookup yields CDR1 SQVTM and CDR2 ANQGSEA. With V trimmed by 7 bases and J by 3 bases, 2 bases remained unmatched. As DNA, the CDR3 is TGCAGCGCAGGGACAGGGGACTATGGCTACACCTTC. Encoded protein: CSAGTGDYGYTF. Supplemented by reference TRBV29-1 and TRBJ1-2, the full variable domain reads SAVISQKPSRDICQRGTSLTIQCQVDSQVTMMFWYRQQPGQSLTLIATANQGSEATYESGFVIDKFPISRPNLTFSTLTVSNMSPEDSSIYLCSAGTGDYGYTFGSGTRLTVV.

The CDR3 DNA is TGCAGCGTAGCTTCTAACTATGGCTACACCTTC. Residues: CSVASNYGYTF. The rearrangement joins TRBV29-1 to TRBJ1-2; the D is unclear. The CDR3 is 11 amino acids. Trimming pared 6 bases from V and 0 bases from J, leaving 5 bases between. Looked up from germline, CDR1 is SQVTM and CDR2 is ANQGSEA.

The V gene is TRBV7-6, the J gene TRBJ2-1; D is unresolved. The V and J ends lost 1 base and 7 bases respectively, with 11 bases between them. CDR3 length: 14 residues. CDR1 SGHVS and CDR2 FNYEAQ come from the germline V gene. CDR3 region: CASSLGLGGNEQFF. CDR3 nucleotide sequence: TGTGCCAGCAGCTTAGGGCTAGGTGGGAATGAGCAGTTCTTC.

CDR3 bases: TGTGCCAGCAGTTTACAGGGGGCCGGGGAGCTGTTTTTT. It yields the protein CASSLQGAGELFF. V and J are TRBV2 and TRBJ2-2; 8 bases agree with TRBD1. Losses at the gene ends were 5 bases for V and 6 bases for J; bases not matched to a gene: 2. CDR3 length: 13 amino acids. Germline CDR1 is SNHLY and CDR2 is FYNNEI.

The V call is TRBV2, the J call TRBJ1-2, with D uncertain. The V and J ends lost 6 bases and 4 bases respectively, with 12 bases between them. Germline CDR1 and CDR2: SNHLY and FYNNEI. This CDR3 is built from 13 residues. DNA for the CDR3: TGTGCCAGCAGGGGAGATGCCGGCTATGGCTACACCTTC. It is translated as CASRGDAGYGYTF.

Only a few counts were recorded for this clonotype. The chain links TRBV20-1 to TRBJ1-2; D is unresolved. The CDR3 runs 12 residues. V was cut by 3 bases and J by 3 bases, with 8 bases left in between. Germline lookup yields CDR1 DFQATT and CDR2 SNEGSKA (reference sequence). CDR3 in amino acids: CSASDGDYGYTF. In nucleotides, the CDR3 is TGCAGTGCTAGCGACGGTGACTATGGCTACACCTTC.

The chain uses TRBV7-8 and TRBJ2-7; possibly TRBD2 for D (5 bases). Trimming cost V 4 bases and J 0 bases, with 13 bases left between them. The CDR3 covers 15 residues. The V gene's germline CDR1 is SGHVS and CDR2 FQNEAQ. The CDR3 coding sequence is TGTGCCAGCAGCTCCGGACTGGGAAGCTCCTACGAGCAGTACTTC. Encoded protein: CASSSGLGSSYEQYF.

This clonotype was counted at least ten times. This rearrangement joins TRBV24-1 to TRBJ2-3; D gene ambiguous. CDR1 KGHDR and CDR2 SFDVKD come from the germline V gene. The CDR3 spans 12 residues. The ends were cut back, 9 bases at V and 0 bases at J, with 6 bases in the middle. This CDR3 is CATQSSTDTQYF. Here the CDR3 DNA reads TGTGCCACCCAAAGCAGCACAGATACGCAGTATTTT.

The chain is built from TRBV7-9 and TRBJ2-5; D might be TRBD1 or TRBD2, each matching 5 bases. The CDR3 runs to 16 residues. The ends were cut back, 1 base at V and 0 bases at J, with 12 bases in the middle. In germline, CDR1 is SEHNR, CDR2 FQNEAQ (reference sequence). The CDR3 DNA follows: TGTGCCAGCAGCTTAGGCACGGGGCCCCACCAAGAGACCCAGTACTTC. It is translated as CASSLGTGPHQETQYF.

The chain joins TRBV7-9 to TRBJ2-7; 7 bases match TRBD1. The ends lost 2 bases at V and 4 bases at J; junction bases unmatched: 5. Germline V gives CDR1 SEHNR, CDR2 FQNEAQ (reference sequence). The CDR3 loop spans 14 amino acids. Here the CDR3 reads CASSLRTGSYEQYF. The DNA for the CDR3 is TGTGCCAGCAGCTTACGGACAGGTAGTTACGAGCAGTACTTC.

V and J are TRBV9 and TRBJ2-7, with 7 bases fitting TRBD1. CDR3 length: 15 residues. V lost 0 bases and J lost 3; bases outside the gene matches: 6. Germline V CDR1 and CDR2: SGDLS, YYNGEE. CDR3 DNA sequence: TGTGCCAGCAGCGTAGAGGGGACAGAGGGCTACGAGCAGTACTTC. Its translation is CASSVEGTEGYEQYF.

This clonotype was recorded many times. This chain uses TRBV7-3 with TRBJ2-1, with D possibly TRBD1 on 5 matching bases. The V end lost 7 bases, the J end lost 4 bases, and 17 bases lay between the germline ends. The germline CDR1 and CDR2 sequences are SGHTA and FQGTGA. The CDR3 extends over 15 amino acids. The CDR3, as DNA: TGTGCCAGCAACCTCCCAGGGCGACTTTACAATGAGCAGTTCTTC. It translates to CASNLPGRLYNEQFF.

This clonotype was detected ten times or more. The CDR3 DNA follows: TGTGCCAGCAGCTCGGGCGTGAGCAAAAGGTGGTACGAGCAGTACTTC. This encodes CASSSGVSKRWYEQYF. The V call is TRBV5-6, the J call TRBJ2-7; D is ambiguous. The CDR3 extends over 16 amino acids. Germline lookup yields CDR1 SGHDT and CDR2 YYEEEE. Trimming shortened V by 3 bases and J by 4 bases, and 20 bases separated the two germline ends.

This rearrangement joins TRBV7-7 to TRBJ2-5, with D hard to call. The CDR3 covers 13 residues. The V end was cut by 0 bases, the J end by 5 bases, with 7 bases between. Germline V gene lookup returns CDR1 SSHAT and CDR2 FNYEAQ (reference sequence). CDR3 residues: CASSLAPQETQYF. CDR3 coding DNA: TGTGCCAGCAGCTTAGCCCCCCAGGAGACCCAGTACTTC.

This clonotype came up once. A single base separates this from a much larger clone, so it may be a read error. The chain recombines TRBV5-1 with TRBJ1-3, with a tentative D call TRBD1 (5 bases). Germline values: CDR1 SGHRS, CDR2 YFSETQ. CDR3 length: 15 residues. In nucleotides, the CDR3 is TGCGCCAGCAGCTTGGTAGGGGAGACTGGAAACACCATAGATTTT. This encodes CASSLVGETGNTIDF.